Listed below are T cell receptor beta chains from one sample, sequenced in a study of OX40 agonist ivuxolimab in advanced cancers. The protocol was immunoSEQ multiplex PCR, while the TCRdb copy is restricted to in-frame clones and leaves out a portion. Of tens of thousands of clones listed, roughly 91% are singletons. Material: CD4+ or CD8+ T cells sorted from blood, obtained in a trial of the OX40 agonist ivuxolimab. These receptors originate from an adult with an advanced solid tumor such as melanoma, head and neck, liver or kidney cancer. CDR3s include the opening cysteine and the closing phenylalanine or tryptophan.

j_call	v_call	cdr3_aa
TRBJ1-2	TRBV13	CASSLGGGSHNYGYTF
TRBJ1-6	TRBV27	CASSLSPPRNSPLHF
TRBJ1-4	TRBV5-1	CASSSDITRNEKLFF
TRBJ2-7	TRBV11-2	CASSASGGSYEQYF
TRBJ2-3	TRBV7-9	CASSLGRSTDTQYF
TRBJ1-5	TRBV6-6	CASWVTAYSNQPQHF
TRBJ2-7	TRBV29-1	CSDDRPYEQYF
TRBJ1-5	TRBV5-8	CASSLGTFDGNQPQHF
TRBJ2-7	TRBV18	CASSRQRTYEQYF
TRBJ2-7	TRBV6-5	CASSPSPTSKHEQYF
TRBJ2-7	TRBV6-5	CASSPTGWEQYF
TRBJ1-2	TRBV14	CASSQDRGRGLGYTF
TRBJ2-5	TRBV6-5	CASSYSGGSETQYF
TRBJ1-4	TRBV7-9	CASSHQLPSRGEKLFF
TRBJ2-7	TRBV19	CARGGFRQGAAWQYF
TRBJ2-7	TRBV6-5	CASSYQDRASYEQYF
TRBJ1-1	TRBV7-9	CASSGRSDTEAFF
TRBJ2-7	TRBV18	CASSPSSGANEQYF
TRBJ1-6	TRBV9	CASSVEDRRYSPLHF
TRBJ1-4	TRBV9	CASSPSGGRDEKLFF
TRBJ1-1	TRBV29-1	CSVAKIGNTEAFF
TRBJ1-5	TRBV25-1	CASRIQGYSNQPQHF
TRBJ1-3	TRBV19	CASSIRGVGNTIYF
TRBJ1-2	TRBV5-1	CASSLEGNGYTF
TRBJ2-5	TRBV7-2	CASRGTSVGEQYF
TRBJ2-3	TRBV7-3	CASSLSLGDTQYF
TRBJ1-2	TRBV19	CASSAKNDAGYTF
TRBJ2-7	TRBV5-1	CASSLVQGGYEQYF